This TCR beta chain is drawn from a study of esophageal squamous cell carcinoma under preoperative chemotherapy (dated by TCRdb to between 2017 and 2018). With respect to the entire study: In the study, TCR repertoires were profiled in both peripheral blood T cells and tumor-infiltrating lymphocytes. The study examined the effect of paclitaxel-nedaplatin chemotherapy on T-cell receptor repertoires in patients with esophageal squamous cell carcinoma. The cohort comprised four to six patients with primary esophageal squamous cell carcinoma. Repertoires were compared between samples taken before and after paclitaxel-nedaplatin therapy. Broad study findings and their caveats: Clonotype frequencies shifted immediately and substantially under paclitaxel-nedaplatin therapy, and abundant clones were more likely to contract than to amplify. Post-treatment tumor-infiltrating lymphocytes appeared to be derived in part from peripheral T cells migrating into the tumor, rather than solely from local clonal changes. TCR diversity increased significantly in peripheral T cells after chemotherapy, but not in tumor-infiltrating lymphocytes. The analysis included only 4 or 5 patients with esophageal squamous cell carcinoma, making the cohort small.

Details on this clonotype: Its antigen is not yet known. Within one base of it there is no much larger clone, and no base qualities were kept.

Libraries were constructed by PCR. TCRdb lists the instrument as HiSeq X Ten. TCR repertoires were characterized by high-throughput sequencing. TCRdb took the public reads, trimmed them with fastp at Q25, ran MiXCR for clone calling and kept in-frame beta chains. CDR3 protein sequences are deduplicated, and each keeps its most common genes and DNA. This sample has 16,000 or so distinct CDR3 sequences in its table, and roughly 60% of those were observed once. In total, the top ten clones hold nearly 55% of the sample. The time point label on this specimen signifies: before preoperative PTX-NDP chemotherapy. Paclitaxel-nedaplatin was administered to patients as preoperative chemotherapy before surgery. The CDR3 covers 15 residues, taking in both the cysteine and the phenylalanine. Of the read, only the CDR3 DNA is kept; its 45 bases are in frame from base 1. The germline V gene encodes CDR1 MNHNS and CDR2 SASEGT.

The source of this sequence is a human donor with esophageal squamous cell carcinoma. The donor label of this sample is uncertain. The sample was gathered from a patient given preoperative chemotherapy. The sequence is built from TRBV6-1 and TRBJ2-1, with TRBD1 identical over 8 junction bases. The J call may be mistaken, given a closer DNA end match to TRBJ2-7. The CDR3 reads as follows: CASYADRGSTYEQYF. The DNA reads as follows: TGTGCCAGCTACGCCGACAGGGGCTCTACCTACGAGCAGTACTTC.